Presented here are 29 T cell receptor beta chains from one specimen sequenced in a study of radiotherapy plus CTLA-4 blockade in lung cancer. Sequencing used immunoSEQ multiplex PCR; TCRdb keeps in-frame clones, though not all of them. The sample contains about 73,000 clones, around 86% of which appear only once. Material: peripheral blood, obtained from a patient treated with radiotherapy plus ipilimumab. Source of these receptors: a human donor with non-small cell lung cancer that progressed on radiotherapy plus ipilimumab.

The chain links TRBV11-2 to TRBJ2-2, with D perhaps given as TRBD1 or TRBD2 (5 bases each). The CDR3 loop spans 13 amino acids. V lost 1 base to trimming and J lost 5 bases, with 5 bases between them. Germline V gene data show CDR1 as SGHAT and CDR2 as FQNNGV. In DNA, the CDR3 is TGTGCCAGCAGCTTAGGGGGGACCGGGGAGCTGTTTTTT. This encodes CASSLGGTGELFF.

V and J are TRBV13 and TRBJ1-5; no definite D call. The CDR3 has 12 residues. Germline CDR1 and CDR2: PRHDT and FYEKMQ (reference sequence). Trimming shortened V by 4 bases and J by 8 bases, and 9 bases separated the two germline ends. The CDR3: CASSSSTEPQHF. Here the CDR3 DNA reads TGTGCCAGCAGCTCTAGTACCGAGCCCCAGCATTTT.

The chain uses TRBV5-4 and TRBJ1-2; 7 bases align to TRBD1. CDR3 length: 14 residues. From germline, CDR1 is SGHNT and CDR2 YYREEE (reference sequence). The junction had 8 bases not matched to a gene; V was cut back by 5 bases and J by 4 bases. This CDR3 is CASRTGEPSYGYTF. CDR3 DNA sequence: TGTGCCAGCAGAACAGGGGAGCCCTCCTATGGCTACACCTTC.

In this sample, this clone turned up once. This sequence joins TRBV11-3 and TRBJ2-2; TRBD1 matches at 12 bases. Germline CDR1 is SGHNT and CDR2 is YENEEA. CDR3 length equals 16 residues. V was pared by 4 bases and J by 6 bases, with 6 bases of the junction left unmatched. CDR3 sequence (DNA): TGTGCCAGCAGCTATTCCGGGACAGGGGGCTCCGGGGAGCTGTTTTTT. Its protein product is CASSYSGTGGSGELFF. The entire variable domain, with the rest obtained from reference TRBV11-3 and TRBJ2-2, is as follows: EAGVVQSPRYKIIEKKQPVAFWCNPISGHNTLYWYLQNLGQGPELLIRYENEEAVDDSQLPKDRFSAERLKGVDSTLKIQPAELGDSAVYLCASSYSGTGGSGELFFGEGSRLTVL.

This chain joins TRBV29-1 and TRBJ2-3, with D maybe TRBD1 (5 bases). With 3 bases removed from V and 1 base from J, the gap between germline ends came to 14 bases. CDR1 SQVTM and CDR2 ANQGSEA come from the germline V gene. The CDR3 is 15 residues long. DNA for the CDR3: TGCAGCGTTGAGGTCAGGGTTCGTGGCACAGATACGCAGTATTTT. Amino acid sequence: CSVEVRVRGTDTQYF.

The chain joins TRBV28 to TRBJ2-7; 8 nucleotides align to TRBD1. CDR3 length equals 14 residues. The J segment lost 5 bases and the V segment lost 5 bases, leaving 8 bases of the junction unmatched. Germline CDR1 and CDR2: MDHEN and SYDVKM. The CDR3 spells CASSARDRSHEQYF. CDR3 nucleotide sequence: TGTGCCAGCAGTGCCAGGGACAGGAGCCACGAGCAGTACTTC.

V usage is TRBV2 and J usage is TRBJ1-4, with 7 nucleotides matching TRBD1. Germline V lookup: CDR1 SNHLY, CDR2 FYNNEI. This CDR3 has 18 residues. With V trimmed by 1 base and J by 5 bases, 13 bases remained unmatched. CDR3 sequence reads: CASSEVFRGSFSNEKLFF. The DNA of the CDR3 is TGTGCCAGCAGTGAAGTTTTCAGGGGGTCCTTTTCGAATGAAAAACTGTTTTTT.

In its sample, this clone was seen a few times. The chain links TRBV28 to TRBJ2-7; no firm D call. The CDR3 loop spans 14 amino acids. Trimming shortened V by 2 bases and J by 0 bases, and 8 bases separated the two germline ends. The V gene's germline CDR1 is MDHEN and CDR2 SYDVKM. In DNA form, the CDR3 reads TGTGCCAGCAGTTTAGAACAGAGCTCCTACGAGCAGTACGTC. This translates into CASSLEQSSYEQYV.

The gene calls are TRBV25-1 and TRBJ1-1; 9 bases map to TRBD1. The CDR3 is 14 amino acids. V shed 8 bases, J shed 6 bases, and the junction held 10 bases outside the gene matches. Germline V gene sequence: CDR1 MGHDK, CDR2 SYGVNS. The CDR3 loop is CASDSTGGIAEAFF. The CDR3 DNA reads TGTGCCAGCGACTCGACAGGGGGGATCGCTGAAGCTTTCTTT.

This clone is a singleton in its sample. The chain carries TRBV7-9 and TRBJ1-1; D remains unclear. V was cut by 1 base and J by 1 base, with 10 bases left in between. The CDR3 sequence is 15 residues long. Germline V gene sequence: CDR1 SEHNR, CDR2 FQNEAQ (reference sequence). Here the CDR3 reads CASSLDQWTNTEAFF. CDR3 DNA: TGTGCCAGCAGCTTAGATCAGTGGACGAACACTGAAGCTTTCTTT.

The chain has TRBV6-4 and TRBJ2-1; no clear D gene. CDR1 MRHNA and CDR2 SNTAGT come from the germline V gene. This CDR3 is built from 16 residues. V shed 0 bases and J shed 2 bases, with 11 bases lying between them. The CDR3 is CASSDSGRAPYNEQFF. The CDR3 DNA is TGTGCCAGCAGTGACTCGGGCCGAGCGCCCTACAATGAGCAGTTCTTC.

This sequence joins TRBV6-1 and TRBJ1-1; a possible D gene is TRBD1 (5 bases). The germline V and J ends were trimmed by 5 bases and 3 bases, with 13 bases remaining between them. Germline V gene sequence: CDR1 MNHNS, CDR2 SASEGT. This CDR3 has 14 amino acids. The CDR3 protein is CASSYFQGDTEAFF. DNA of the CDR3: TGTGCCAGCAGTTATTTTCAGGGCGACACTGAAGCTTTCTTT.

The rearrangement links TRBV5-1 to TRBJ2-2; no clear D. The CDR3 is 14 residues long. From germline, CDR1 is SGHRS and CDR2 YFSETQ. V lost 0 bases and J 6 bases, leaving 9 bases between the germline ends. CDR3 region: CASSLGQIAGELFF. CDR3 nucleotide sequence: TGCGCCAGCAGCTTGGGTCAGATTGCCGGGGAGCTGTTTTTT.

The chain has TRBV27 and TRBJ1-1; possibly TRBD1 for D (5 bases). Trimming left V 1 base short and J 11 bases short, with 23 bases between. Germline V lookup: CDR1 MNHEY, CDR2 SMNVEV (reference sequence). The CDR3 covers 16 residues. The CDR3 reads CASSLFLVGQGSVAFF. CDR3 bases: TGTGCCAGCAGTTTATTTCTCGTTGGGCAGGGATCTGTTGCTTTCTTT.

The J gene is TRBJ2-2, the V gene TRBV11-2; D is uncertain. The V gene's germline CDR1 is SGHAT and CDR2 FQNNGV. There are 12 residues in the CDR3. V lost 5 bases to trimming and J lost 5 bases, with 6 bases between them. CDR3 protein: CASSKTTGELFF. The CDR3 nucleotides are TGTGCCAGCAGCAAAACTACCGGGGAGCTGTTTTTT.

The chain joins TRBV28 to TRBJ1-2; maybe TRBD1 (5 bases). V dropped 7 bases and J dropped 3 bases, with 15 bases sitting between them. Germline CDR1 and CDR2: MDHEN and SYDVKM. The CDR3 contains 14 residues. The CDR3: CASTQAPLDYGYTF. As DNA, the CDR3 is TGTGCCAGCACACAGGCCCCCTTGGACTATGGCTACACCTTC.

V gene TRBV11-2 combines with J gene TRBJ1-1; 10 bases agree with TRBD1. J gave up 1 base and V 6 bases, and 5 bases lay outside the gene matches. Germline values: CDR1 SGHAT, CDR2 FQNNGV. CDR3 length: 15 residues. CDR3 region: CASRRRQGANTEAFF. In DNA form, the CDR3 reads TGTGCCAGCAGGCGACGACAGGGGGCGAACACTGAAGCTTTCTTT.

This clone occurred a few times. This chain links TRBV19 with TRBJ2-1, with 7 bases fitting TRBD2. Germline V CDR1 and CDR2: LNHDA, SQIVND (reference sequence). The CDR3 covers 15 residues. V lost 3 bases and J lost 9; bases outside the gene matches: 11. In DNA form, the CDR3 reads TGTGCCAGTAGTATGCTTGAGGGAGGGCCGGCTGAGCAGTTCTTC. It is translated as CASSMLEGGPAEQFF.

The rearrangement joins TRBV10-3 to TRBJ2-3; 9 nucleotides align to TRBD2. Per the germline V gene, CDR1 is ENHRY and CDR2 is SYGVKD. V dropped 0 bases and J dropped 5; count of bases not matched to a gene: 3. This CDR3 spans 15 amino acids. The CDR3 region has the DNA TGTGCCATCAGTGAGTCGACTAGCGGAAAAGATACGCAGTATTTT. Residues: CAISESTSGKDTQYF.

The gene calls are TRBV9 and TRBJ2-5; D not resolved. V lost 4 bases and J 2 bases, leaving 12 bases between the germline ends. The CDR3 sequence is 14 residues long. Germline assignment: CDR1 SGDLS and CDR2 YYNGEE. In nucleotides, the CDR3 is TGTGCCAGCAGCCCAAGCCCCGGACAAGAGACCCAGTACTTC. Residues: CASSPSPGQETQYF.

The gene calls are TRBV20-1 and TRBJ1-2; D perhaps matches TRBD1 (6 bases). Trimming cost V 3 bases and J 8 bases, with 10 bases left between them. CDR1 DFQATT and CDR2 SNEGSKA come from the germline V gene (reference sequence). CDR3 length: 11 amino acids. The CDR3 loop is CSARAGVGYTF. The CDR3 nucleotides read TGCAGTGCTAGGGCAGGGGTAGGCTACACCTTC.

CDR3 sequence reads: CASSDNLHHSGLGTEAFF. The DNA for the CDR3 is TGTGCCAGCAGCGACAACCTCCACCACAGTGGTCTAGGCACTGAAGCTTTCTTT. The chain couples TRBV9 to TRBJ1-1; D is unclear. The ends were cut back, 3 bases at V and 4 bases at J, with 25 bases in the middle. This CDR3 is 18 amino acids long. The V gene's germline CDR1 is SGDLS and CDR2 YYNGEE.

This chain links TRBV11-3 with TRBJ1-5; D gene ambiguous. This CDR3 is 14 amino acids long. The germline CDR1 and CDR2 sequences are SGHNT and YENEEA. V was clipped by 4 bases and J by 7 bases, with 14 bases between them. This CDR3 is CASSSRTVLQPQHF. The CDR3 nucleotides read TGTGCCAGCAGCTCCCGGACGGTGCTCCAGCCCCAGCATTTT.

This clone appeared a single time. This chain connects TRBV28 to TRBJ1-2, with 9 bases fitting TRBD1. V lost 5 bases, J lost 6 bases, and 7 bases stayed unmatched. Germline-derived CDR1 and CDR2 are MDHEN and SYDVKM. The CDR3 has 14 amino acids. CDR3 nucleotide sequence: TGTGCCAGCAGTCCCGGGACAGGGAGGCATGGCTACACCTTC. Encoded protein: CASSPGTGRHGYTF.

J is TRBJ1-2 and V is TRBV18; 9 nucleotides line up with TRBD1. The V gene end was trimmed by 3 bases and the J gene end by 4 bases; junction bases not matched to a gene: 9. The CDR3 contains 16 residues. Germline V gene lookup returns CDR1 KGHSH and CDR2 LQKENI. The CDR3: CASSPRTGEYGYGYTF. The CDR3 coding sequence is TGTGCCAGCTCACCTCGGACAGGGGAGTACGGCTATGGCTACACCTTC.

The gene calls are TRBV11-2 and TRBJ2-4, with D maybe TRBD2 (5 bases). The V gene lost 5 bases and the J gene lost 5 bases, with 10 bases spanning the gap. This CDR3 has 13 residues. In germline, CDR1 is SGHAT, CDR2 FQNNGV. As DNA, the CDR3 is TGTGCCAGCAGCCAGTGGGGAGAAAACATTCAGTACTTC. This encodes CASSQWGENIQYF.

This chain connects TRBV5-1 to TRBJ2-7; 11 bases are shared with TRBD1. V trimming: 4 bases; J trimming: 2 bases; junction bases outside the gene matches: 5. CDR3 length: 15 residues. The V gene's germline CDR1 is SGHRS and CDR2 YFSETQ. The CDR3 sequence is CASSIGTGGPYEQYF. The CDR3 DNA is TGCGCCAGCAGCATCGGGACAGGGGGTCCCTACGAGCAGTACTTC.

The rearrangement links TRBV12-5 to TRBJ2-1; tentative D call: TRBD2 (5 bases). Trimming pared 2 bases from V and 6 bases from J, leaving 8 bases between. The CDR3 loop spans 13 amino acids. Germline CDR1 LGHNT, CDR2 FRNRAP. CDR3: CASGLLAGNEQFF. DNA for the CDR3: TGTGCTAGTGGTTTGCTAGCTGGCAATGAGCAGTTCTTC.

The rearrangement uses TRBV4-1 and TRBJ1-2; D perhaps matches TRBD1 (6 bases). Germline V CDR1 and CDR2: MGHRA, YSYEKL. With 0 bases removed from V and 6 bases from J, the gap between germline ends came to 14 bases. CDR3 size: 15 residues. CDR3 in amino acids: CASSQEWGLLHGYTF. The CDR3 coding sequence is TGCGCCAGCAGCCAAGAATGGGGGCTTCTGCATGGCTACACCTTC.